This is a list of T cell receptor beta chains from one sample in a study of cytomegalovirus exposure and HLA in healthy donors. Measured with immunoSEQ multiplex PCR; TCRdb has only the in-frame clones, and not every one. This sample carries some 200,000 clones, approximately 80% of them seen once, and the ten largest clones take 1.5% to 2%. The sequenced material came from PBMCs. All receptors derive from a man in his fifties in good health and CMV-seronegative. Each CDR3 is given with its conserved first and last residue. Each record gives: J gene, D gene, V gene, clone size, CDR3 length, CDR3 protein, CDR3 DNA. The D gene is left open where the match is weak. Part of the rows lack a size; the others show once, few, many or a class for expanded clones.

J gene: TRBJ2-7; D gene: TRBD1; V gene: TRBV6-5; clone size: .; CDR3 length: 14; CDR3 protein: CASSPRTGRYEQYF; CDR3 DNA: TGTGCCAGCAGTCCTCGGACAGGTCGGTACGAGCAGTACTTC
J gene: TRBJ2-2; D gene: .; V gene: TRBV7-3; clone size: few; CDR3 length: 14; CDR3 protein: CASSFRGGTGELFF; CDR3 DNA: TGTGCCAGCAGCTTCCGAGGAGGCACCGGGGAGCTGTTTTTT
J gene: TRBJ2-5; D gene: .; V gene: TRBV5-4; clone size: .; CDR3 length: 14; CDR3 protein: CASSLSAGSETQYF; CDR3 DNA: TGTGCCAGCAGCTTGAGTGCAGGGTCTGAGACCCAGTACTTC
J gene: TRBJ1-1; D gene: .; V gene: TRBV6-1; clone size: .; CDR3 length: 12; CDR3 protein: CASRQGGAEAFF; CDR3 DNA: TGTGCCAGTCGGCAGGGAGGGGCTGAAGCTTTCTTT
J gene: TRBJ1-1; D gene: .; V gene: TRBV27; clone size: .; CDR3 length: 16; CDR3 protein: CASSLSPGRANTEAFF; CDR3 DNA: TGTGCCAGCAGTTTATCGCCAGGCAGGGCGAACACTGAAGCTTTCTTT
J gene: TRBJ2-3; D gene: .; V gene: TRBV9; clone size: .; CDR3 length: 15; CDR3 protein: CASSVLAGTTDTQYF; CDR3 DNA: TGTGCCAGCAGCGTTCTTGCGGGTACCACAGATACGCAGTATTTT
J gene: TRBJ1-2; D gene: .; V gene: TRBV9; clone size: once; CDR3 length: 15; CDR3 protein: CASSKQEQVNYGYTF; CDR3 DNA: TGTGCCAGCAGCAAACAAGAACAGGTTAACTATGGCTACACCTTC
J gene: TRBJ1-2; D gene: .; V gene: TRBV18; clone size: .; CDR3 length: 15; CDR3 protein: CASSPAGGFDYGYTF; CDR3 DNA: TGTGCCAGCTCACCGGCGGGGGGCTTCGACTATGGCTACACCTTC
J gene: TRBJ2-1; D gene: TRBD2; V gene: TRBV28; clone size: .; CDR3 length: 15; CDR3 protein: CASSLFSGTYNEQFF; CDR3 DNA: TGTGCCAGCAGTTTATTTAGCGGGACCTACAATGAGCAGTTCTTC
J gene: TRBJ2-7; D gene: .; V gene: TRBV7-9; clone size: .; CDR3 length: 15; CDR3 protein: CASGPRDTLTYEQYF; CDR3 DNA: TGTGCCAGCGGCCCCAGGGACACTTTAACCTACGAGCAGTACTTC
J gene: TRBJ2-7; D gene: .; V gene: TRBV7-9; clone size: .; CDR3 length: 13; CDR3 protein: CASSFGSPYEQYF; CDR3 DNA: TGTGCCAGCAGCTTCGGGAGTCCCTACGAGCAGTACTTC
J gene: TRBJ2-7; D gene: .; V gene: TRBV7-9; clone size: .; CDR3 length: 13; CDR3 protein: CASSLVAAYEQYF; CDR3 DNA: TGTGCCAGCAGCTTAGTTGCAGCCTACGAGCAGTACTTC
J gene: TRBJ1-1; D gene: .; V gene: TRBV15; clone size: .; CDR3 length: 13; CDR3 protein: CATSNDRNTEAFF; CDR3 DNA: TGTGCCACCAGCAATGACAGAAACACTGAAGCTTTCTTT
J gene: TRBJ2-5; D gene: .; V gene: TRBV10-1; clone size: .; CDR3 length: 13; CDR3 protein: CASSPGILGEQYF; CDR3 DNA: TGCGCCAGCAGCCCCGGAATCTTGGGAGAGCAGTACTTC
J gene: TRBJ2-1; D gene: TRBD2; V gene: TRBV4-1; clone size: .; CDR3 length: 16; CDR3 protein: CASSPKILAGYNEQFF; CDR3 DNA: TGCGCCAGCAGCCCTAAGATACTAGCGGGGTACAATGAGCAGTTCTTC
J gene: TRBJ2-7; D gene: .; V gene: TRBV16; clone size: .; CDR3 length: 14; CDR3 protein: CASSQGTSGYEQYF; CDR3 DNA: TGTGCCAGCAGCCAAGGGACAAGTGGCTACGAGCAGTACTTC
J gene: TRBJ2-7; D gene: .; V gene: TRBV4-1; clone size: .; CDR3 length: 15; CDR3 protein: CASSQGGHSSYEQYF; CDR3 DNA: TGCGCCAGCAGCCAAGGGGGACACAGCTCCTACGAGCAGTACTTC
J gene: TRBJ2-3; D gene: TRBD2; V gene: TRBV27; clone size: few; CDR3 length: 12; CDR3 protein: CASSSTSDTQYF; CDR3 DNA: TGTGCCAGCAGTTCGACTAGCGATACGCAGTATTTT
J gene: TRBJ1-1; D gene: TRBD1; V gene: TRBV12-5; clone size: .; CDR3 length: 16; CDR3 protein: CASGSQGALGNTEAFF; CDR3 DNA: TGTGCTAGTGGTTCACAGGGGGCGTTGGGGAACACTGAAGCTTTCTTT
J gene: TRBJ1-2; D gene: .; V gene: TRBV4-1; clone size: .; CDR3 length: 11; CDR3 protein: CASSPGRSYTF; CDR3 DNA: TGCGCCAGCAGCCCGGGTCGGAGCTACACCTTC
J gene: TRBJ1-3; D gene: TRBD1; V gene: TRBV18; clone size: once; CDR3 length: 14; CDR3 protein: CASSFGPPGTGVHF; CDR3 DNA: TGTGCCAGCTCCTTTGGGCCACCCGGGACAGGGGTGCATTTT
J gene: TRBJ2-7; D gene: .; V gene: TRBV7-6; clone size: few; CDR3 length: 15; CDR3 protein: CASSPSGPISYEQYF; CDR3 DNA: TGTGCCAGCAGCCCCAGCGGGCCCATCTCCTACGAGCAGTACTTC
J gene: TRBJ1-2; D gene: .; V gene: TRBV28; clone size: .; CDR3 length: 15; CDR3 protein: CASSLFVRGEYGYTF; CDR3 DNA: TGTGCCAGCAGTTTATTTGTCAGGGGAGAGTATGGCTACACCTTC
J gene: TRBJ1-1; D gene: .; V gene: TRBV7-9; clone size: .; CDR3 length: 14; CDR3 protein: CASSLGLVHTEAFF; CDR3 DNA: TGTGCCAGCAGCTTGGGGCTAGTACACACTGAAGCTTTCTTT
J gene: TRBJ2-1; D gene: .; V gene: TRBV7-9; clone size: once; CDR3 length: 13; CDR3 protein: CASSLRIADEQFF; CDR3 DNA: TGTGCCAGCAGCTTAAGAATAGCCGATGAGCAGTTCTTC
J gene: TRBJ1-2; D gene: TRBD1; V gene: TRBV5-1; clone size: .; CDR3 length: 13; CDR3 protein: CASRFGTDYGYTF; CDR3 DNA: TGCGCCAGCAGGTTCGGGACAGACTATGGCTACACCTTC